This T cell receptor beta chain was sequenced for a study of cytomegalovirus exposure and HLA in healthy donors. Broader study findings: The authors enumerated under 200 TCR beta chains as linked to cytomegalovirus. The classifier reportedly diagnosed cytomegalovirus status with high sensitivity and specificity.

The table lists this clone with a count of one. Its antigen remains unknown. Profiled with immunoSEQ multiplex PCR; TCRdb holds only in-frame clones, not every one. The data contain approximately 82,000 clones, over 85% of them seen just once; the ten biggest clones take up more than 0.6%. The donors were members of the 120-subject validation cohort (separate from the roughly 680-subject first cohort). Germline CDR1 and CDR2: SGDLS and YYNGEE. Trimming removed 2 bases at V and 7 bases at J, with 7 bases between. The length of the CDR3 is 12 residues. The source material was PBMCs. The V call is TRBV9, the J call TRBJ2-1; D gene unclear. This receptor was taken from a woman aged 18-29 years in good health and CMV-seronegative. CDR3 in amino acids: CASSVPRNEQFF. In DNA, the CDR3 is TGTGCCAGCAGCGTTCCCCGGAATGAGCAGTTCTTC. Variable domain in full (rest from reference TRBV9 and TRBJ2-1): DSGVTQTPKHLITATGQRVTLRCSPRSGDLSVYWYQQSLDQGLQFLIQYYNGEERAKGNILERFSAQQFPDLHSELNLSSLELGDSALYFCASSVPRNEQFFGPGTRLTVL.